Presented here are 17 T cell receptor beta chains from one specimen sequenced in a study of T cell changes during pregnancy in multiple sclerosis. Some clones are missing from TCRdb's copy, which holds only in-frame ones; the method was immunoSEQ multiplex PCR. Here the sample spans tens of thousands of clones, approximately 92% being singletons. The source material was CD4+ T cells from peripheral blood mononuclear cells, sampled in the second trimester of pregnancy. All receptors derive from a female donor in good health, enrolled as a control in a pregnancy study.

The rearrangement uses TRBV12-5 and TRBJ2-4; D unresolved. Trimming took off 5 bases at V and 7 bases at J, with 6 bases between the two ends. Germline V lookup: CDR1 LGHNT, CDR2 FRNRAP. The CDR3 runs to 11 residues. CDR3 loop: CASGPLNIQYF. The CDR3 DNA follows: TGTGCTAGTGGTCCCCTGAACATTCAGTACTTC.

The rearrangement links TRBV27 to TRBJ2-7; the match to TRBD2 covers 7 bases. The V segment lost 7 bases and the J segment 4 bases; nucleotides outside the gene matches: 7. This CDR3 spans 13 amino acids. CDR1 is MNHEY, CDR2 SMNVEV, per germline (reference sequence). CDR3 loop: CASTEAGTYEQYF. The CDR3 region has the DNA TGTGCCAGCACCGAAGCGGGAACTTACGAGCAGTACTTC.

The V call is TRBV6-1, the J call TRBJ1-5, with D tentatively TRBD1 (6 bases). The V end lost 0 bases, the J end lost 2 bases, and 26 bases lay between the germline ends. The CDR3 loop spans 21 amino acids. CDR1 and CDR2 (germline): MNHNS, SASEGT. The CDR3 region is CASSEAEGGGRYSEGNQPQHF. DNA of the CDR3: TGTGCCAGCAGTGAAGCGGAGGGGGGGGGCAGATATTCGGAGGGCAATCAGCCCCAGCATTTT.

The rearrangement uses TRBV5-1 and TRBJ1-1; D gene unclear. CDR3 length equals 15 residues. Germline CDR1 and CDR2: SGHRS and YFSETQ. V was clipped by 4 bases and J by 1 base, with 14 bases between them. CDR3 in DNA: TGCGCCAGCAGCCGTACCGAGGGTGGGAACACTGAAGCTTTCTTT. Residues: CASSRTEGGNTEAFF.

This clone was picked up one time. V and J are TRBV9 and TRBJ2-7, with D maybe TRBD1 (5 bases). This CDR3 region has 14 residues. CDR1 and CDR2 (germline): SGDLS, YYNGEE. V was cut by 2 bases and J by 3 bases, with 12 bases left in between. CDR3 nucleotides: TGTGCCAGCAGCGTCGGGCAGGGAATCTACGAGCAGTACTTC. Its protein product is CASSVGQGIYEQYF.

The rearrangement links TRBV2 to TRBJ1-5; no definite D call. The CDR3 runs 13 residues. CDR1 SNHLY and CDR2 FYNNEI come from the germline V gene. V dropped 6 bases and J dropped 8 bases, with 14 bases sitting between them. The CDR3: CASSLEVREPQHF. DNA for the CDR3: TGTGCCAGCAGCCTCGAAGTCCGGGAGCCCCAGCATTTT.

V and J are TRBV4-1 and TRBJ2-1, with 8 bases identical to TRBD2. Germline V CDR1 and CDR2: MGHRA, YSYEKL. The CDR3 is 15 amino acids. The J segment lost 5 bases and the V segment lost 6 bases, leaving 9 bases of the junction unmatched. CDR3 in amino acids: CASRRGLAGNNEQFF. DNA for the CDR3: TGCGCCAGCAGGAGGGGCCTAGCGGGCAACAATGAGCAGTTCTTC.

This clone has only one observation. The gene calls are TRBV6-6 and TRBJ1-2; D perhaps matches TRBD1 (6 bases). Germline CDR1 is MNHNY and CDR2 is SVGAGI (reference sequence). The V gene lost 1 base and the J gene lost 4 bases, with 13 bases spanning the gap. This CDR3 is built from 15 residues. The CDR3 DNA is TGTGCCAGCAGTTACTTCCGGGACACTCGCTATGGCTACACCTTC. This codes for CASSYFRDTRYGYTF.

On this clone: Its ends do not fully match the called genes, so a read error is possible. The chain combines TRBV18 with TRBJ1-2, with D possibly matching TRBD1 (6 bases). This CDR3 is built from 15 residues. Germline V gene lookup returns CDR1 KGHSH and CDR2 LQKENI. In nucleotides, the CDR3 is TGTGCCGGCTCCCCAGGGGACATTTTAGCGTATGGCTACACCTTC. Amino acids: CAGSPGDILAYGYTF.

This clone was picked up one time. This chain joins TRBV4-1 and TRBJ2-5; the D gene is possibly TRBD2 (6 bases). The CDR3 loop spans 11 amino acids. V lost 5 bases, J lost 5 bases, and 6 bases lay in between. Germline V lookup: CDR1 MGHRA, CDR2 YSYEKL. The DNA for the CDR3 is TGCGCCAGCAGCGCGGGGGAGACCCAGTACTTC. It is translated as CASSAGETQYF.

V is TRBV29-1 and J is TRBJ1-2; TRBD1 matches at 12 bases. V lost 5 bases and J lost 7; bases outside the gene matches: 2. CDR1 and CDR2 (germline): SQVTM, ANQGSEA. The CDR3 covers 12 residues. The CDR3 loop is CSVRDRGPGYTF. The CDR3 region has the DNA TGCAGCGTTAGGGACAGGGGGCCTGGCTACACCTTC. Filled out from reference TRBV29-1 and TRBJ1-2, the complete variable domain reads SAVISQKPSRDICQRGTSLTIQCQVDSQVTMMFWYRQQPGQSLTLIATANQGSEATYESGFVIDKFPISRPNLTFSTLTVSNMSPEDSSIYLCSVRDRGPGYTFGSGTRLTVV.

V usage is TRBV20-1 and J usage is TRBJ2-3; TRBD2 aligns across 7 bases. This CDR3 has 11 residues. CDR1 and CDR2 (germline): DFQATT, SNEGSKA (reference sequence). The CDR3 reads CSGEGADTQYF. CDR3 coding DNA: TGCAGCGGGGAGGGAGCAGATACGCAGTATTTT.

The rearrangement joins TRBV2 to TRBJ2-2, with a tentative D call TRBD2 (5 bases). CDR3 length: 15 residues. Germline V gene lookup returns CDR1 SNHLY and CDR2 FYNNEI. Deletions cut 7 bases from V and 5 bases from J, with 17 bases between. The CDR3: CASMAAVSGTGELFF. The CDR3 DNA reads TGTGCCAGCATGGCTGCCGTGTCGGGAACCGGGGAGCTGTTTTTT.

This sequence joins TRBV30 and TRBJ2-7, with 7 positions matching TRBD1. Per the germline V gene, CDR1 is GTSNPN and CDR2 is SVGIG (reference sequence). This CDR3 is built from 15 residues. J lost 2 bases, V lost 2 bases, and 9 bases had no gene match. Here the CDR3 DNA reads TGTGCCTGGAGTCGGGGACAGTTTTCAACCTACGAGCAGTACTTC. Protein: CAWSRGQFSTYEQYF.

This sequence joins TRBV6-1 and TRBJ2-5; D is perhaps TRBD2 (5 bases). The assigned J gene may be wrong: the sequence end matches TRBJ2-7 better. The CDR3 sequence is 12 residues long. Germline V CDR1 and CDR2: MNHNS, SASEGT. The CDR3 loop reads CASRRTSYEQYF. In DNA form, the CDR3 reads TGTGCCAGCAGAAGGACTTCCTACGAGCAGTACTTC.

In nucleotides, the CDR3 is TGTGCCAGCAGTACTTCCACGAGCGGGAACACCTACAATGAGCAGTTCTTC. It yields the protein CASSTSTSGNTYNEQFF. The genes are TRBV28 and TRBJ2-1; 7 bases fit TRBD2. This CDR3 is built from 17 residues. Germline V gene lookup returns CDR1 MDHEN and CDR2 SYDVKM. The J segment lost 2 bases and the V segment lost 5 bases, leaving 12 bases of the junction unmatched.

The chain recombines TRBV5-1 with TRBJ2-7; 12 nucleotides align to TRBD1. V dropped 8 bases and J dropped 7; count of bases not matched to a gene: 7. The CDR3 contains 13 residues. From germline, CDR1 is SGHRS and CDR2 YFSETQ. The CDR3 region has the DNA TGCGCCAGTTCGGGACAGGGGGCACAAGAGCAGTACTTC. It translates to CASSGQGAQEQYF.